The 17 T cell receptor beta chains presented below share a single source sample, sequenced in a study of T cells in Graves' hyperthyroidism and ophthalmopathy (dated 2019 in TCRdb). Library creation used multiplex PCR. Sequencing took place on an Illumina HiSeq 2000. The TCR beta CDR3 regions were amplified from the RNA transcripts. The TCR CDR3 was subjected to a first round of RT-PCR using the HTBI primer set and the Qiagen OneStep RT-PCR kit. The public reads were reanalyzed by TCRdb: fastp trimming at Q25, MiXCR alignment, in-frame beta chains only. Identical CDR3 proteins give one entry, which carries the most common genes and DNA. For this sample the table gives under 40,000 distinct CDR3 sequences, of which roughly half were detected only once. The ten largest clones represent roughly 15% of the sample. The sequenced sample consisted of blood. The origin of the receptors is a man between 40 and 49 years old with Graves' ophthalmopathy.

With respect to this clonotype: The junction differs from germline at one of its ends, possibly a read error. The chain joins TRBV12-3 or TRBV12-4 to TRBJ2-7, with 10 nucleotides matching TRBD2. The length of the CDR3 is 16 residues. CDR3 region: CASSPGTSGVTGELYF. Written as DNA, the CDR3 is TGTGCCAGCAGTCCAGGAACTAGCGGGGTAACCGGGGAGCTGTACTTC.

The chain couples TRBV2 to TRBJ2-7, with 7 bases lining up with TRBD1. V was pared by 6 bases and J by 9 bases, with 14 bases of the junction left unmatched. CDR1 SNHLY and CDR2 FYNNEI come from the germline V gene. The CDR3 consists of 14 residues. CDR3 residues: CASSPRQGRDGQYF. The CDR3 nucleotides read TGTGCCAGCAGCCCGCGACAGGGAAGGGACGGGCAGTACTTC.

This rearrangement joins TRBV20-1 to TRBJ1-2, with a weak D call TRBD1 (5 bases). This CDR3 has 16 amino acids. Trimming cost V 6 bases and J 8 bases, with 28 bases left between them. Germline CDR1 DFQATT, CDR2 SNEGSKA (reference sequence). This chain's CDR3 is CSATTGTSVEVSGYTF. Here the CDR3 DNA reads TGCAGTGCCACTACCGGGACTAGCGTCGAGGTCTCGGGCTACACCTTC.

The chain uses TRBV7-9 and TRBJ1-1; a possible D gene is TRBD1 (6 bases). V shed 5 bases and J shed 4 bases, with 14 bases lying between them. This CDR3 is 14 amino acids long. Germline-derived CDR1 and CDR2 are SEHNR and FQNEAQ (reference sequence). The CDR3 coding sequence is TGTGCCAGCAGCCTGGTAAGGGGGACCACTGAAGCTTTCTTT. It yields the protein CASSLVRGTTEAFF.

This clonotype is labeled as medium-sized. This chain links TRBV7-2 with TRBJ1-5; tentative D call: TRBD1 (5 bases). The V gene lost 8 bases and the J gene lost 7 bases, with 15 bases spanning the gap. This CDR3 has 13 residues. Germline CDR1 and CDR2: SGHTA and FQGNSA. The chain's CDR3 is CASSSYEGQPQHF. DNA of the CDR3: TGTGCCAGCTCATCCTACGAGGGGCAGCCCCAGCATTTT.

A word on this clonotype: The conserved final phenylalanine or tryptophan is absent from the CDR3, which likely points to a read error. This rearrangement joins TRBV12-3 or TRBV12-4 to TRBJ1-3; possible D gene TRBD1, 5 bases. This CDR3 is 13 amino acids long. V lost 7 bases and J lost 5, with 12 bases in between. The chain's CDR3 is CASIGRGRNTIYS. The CDR3 coding sequence is TGTGCCAGCATCGGACGGGGGAGAAACACCATATATTCT.

This clonotype was detected ten times or more. The rearrangement joins TRBV3-1 to TRBJ1-2; possibly TRBD1 for D (5 bases). CDR3 length: 15 residues. Germline V gene sequence: CDR1 LGHDT, CDR2 YNNKEL (reference sequence). Trimming removed 7 bases from V and 3 bases from J, with 18 bases in between. CDR3 bases: TGTGCCAGCAACCAGAGGGGCATTTGGGACTATGGCTACACCTTC. Protein product: CASNQRGIWDYGYTF.

This clonotype was counted at least ten times. This chain connects TRBV12-3 or TRBV12-4 to TRBJ1-2; a weak D match, TRBD1 (5 bases). The ends were cut back, 5 bases at V and 5 bases at J, with 6 bases in the middle. The CDR3 is made up of 11 amino acids. Written as DNA, the CDR3 is TGTGCCAGCAGTGGGGGATATGGCTACACCTTC. The encoded protein is CASSGGYGYTF.

About this clonotype itself: Since the CDR3 does not end with the conserved phenylalanine or tryptophan, this likely comes from a read error. The DNA is left out, because the CDR3 cannot be placed on it with certainty; the CDR3 is given as TCRdb lists it. The rearrangement uses TRBV7-9 and TRBJ2-3; the table calls TRBD1, which could not be checked here. The length of the CDR3 is 11 amino acids, counting both ends. The germline V gene encodes CDR1 SEHNR and CDR2 FQNEAQ (reference sequence). The CDR3 region is CASSLALGGKN.

This clonotype has at least ten counts. This chain connects TRBV5-4 to TRBJ2-1, with D possibly being TRBD1 (6 bases). There are 14 residues in the CDR3. Germline V gives CDR1 SGHNT, CDR2 YYREEE (reference sequence). V lost 2 bases and J lost 8, with 14 bases in between. Here the CDR3 DNA reads TGTGCCAGCAGCTTACGGGACAATTTCGATGAGCAGTTCTTC. Translation gives CASSLRDNFDEQFF.

V usage is TRBV5-1 and J usage is TRBJ2-3; D might be TRBD1 (5 bases). The CDR3 consists of 19 residues. The germline V gene has CDR1 SGHRS and CDR2 YFSETQ. Trimming removed 5 bases from V and 3 bases from J, with 28 bases in between. The CDR3 is CASRSVEDFTQEGTDTQYF. CDR3 coding DNA: TGCGCCAGCAGGTCTGTCGAAGATTTTACACAGGAAGGTACAGATACGCAGTATTTT.

This clonotype has ten or more counts. This chain links TRBV14 with TRBJ1-2; the match to TRBD1 covers 7 bases. CDR3 size: 17 residues. Trimming took 1 base from V and 5 from J; bases not matched to a gene: 13. Germline loops: CDR1 SGHDN, CDR2 FVKESK. This chain's CDR3 is CASSQVRWDSGIYGYTF. CDR3 sequence (DNA): TGTGCCAGCAGCCAAGTCCGGTGGGACAGTGGCATATATGGCTACACCTTC.

This clonotype was counted ten times or more. V gene TRBV11-2 combines with J gene TRBJ1-5, with D maybe TRBD1 (5 bases). The CDR3 is 14 residues long. Deletions cut 5 bases from V and 0 bases from J, with 8 bases between. Germline V lookup: CDR1 SGHAT, CDR2 FQNNGV. CDR3 in DNA: TGTGCCAGCAGCCTGACAGATAGCAATCAGCCCCAGCATTTT. It specifies CASSLTDSNQPQHF. Supplemented by reference TRBV11-2 and TRBJ1-5, the full variable domain reads EAGVAQSPRYKIIEKRQSVAFWCNPISGHATLYWYQQILGQGPKLLIQFQNNGVVDDSQLPKDRFSAERLKGVDSTLKIQPAKLEDSAVYLCASSLTDSNQPQHFGDGTRLSIL.

CDR3 sequence: CSAESLGGYQETQYF. The CDR3 DNA sequence: TGCAGTGCCGAATCTCTTGGAGGGTACCAAGAGACCCAGTACTTC. The chain employs TRBV20-1 and TRBJ2-5, with D tentatively TRBD2 (6 bases). The germline CDR1 and CDR2 sequences are DFQATT and SNEGSKA (reference sequence). Trimming took 6 bases from V and 0 from J, leaving 17 bases between them. The CDR3 totals 15 residues.

The chain recombines TRBV5-1 with TRBJ1-1; TRBD1 matches at 11 bases. The V segment lost 3 bases and the J segment 5 bases; nucleotides outside the gene matches: 3. In germline, CDR1 is SGHRS, CDR2 YFSETQ. CDR3 length equals 14 residues. The CDR3: CASSSGQGETEAFF. CDR3 sequence (DNA): TGCGCCAGCAGCTCGGGACAGGGGGAGACTGAAGCTTTCTTT. The full variable domain, in which reference TRBV5-1 and TRBJ1-1 provide the parts outside the CDR3, is KAGVTQTPRYLIKTRGQQVTLSCSPISGHRSVSWYQQTPGQGLQFLFEYFSETQRNKGNFPGRFSGRQFSNSRSEMNVSTLELGDSALYLCASSSGQGETEAFFGQGTRLTVV.

V and J are TRBV24-1 and TRBJ2-7; perhaps TRBD1 as D (6 bases). Germline V gene sequence: CDR1 KGHDR, CDR2 SFDVKD. Between the trimmed V and J ends, which lost 5 bases and 5 bases, there was a span of 18 bases. CDR3 size: 15 residues. The CDR3 spells CATSAKGHKQNEQYF. The CDR3 bases are TGTGCCACCAGTGCTAAGGGACATAAACAGAACGAGCAGTACTTC.

There are many counts of this clonotype. In nucleotides, the CDR3 is TGTGCCAGCAGAGACATAAGCTCCTACAATGAGCAGTTCTTC. Protein product: CASRDISSYNEQFF. J is TRBJ2-1 and V is TRBV2; D gene uncertain. This CDR3 contains 14 residues. CDR1 and CDR2 (germline): SNHLY, FYNNEI. V shed 6 bases and J shed 0 bases, with 9 bases lying between them. Full variable domain (rest looked up from reference TRBV2 and TRBJ2-1): EPEVTQTPSHQVTQMGQEVILRCVPISNHLYFYWYRQILGQKVEFLVSFYNNEISEKSEIFDDQFSVERPDGSNFTLKIRSTKLEDSAMYFCASRDISSYNEQFFGPGTRLTVL.